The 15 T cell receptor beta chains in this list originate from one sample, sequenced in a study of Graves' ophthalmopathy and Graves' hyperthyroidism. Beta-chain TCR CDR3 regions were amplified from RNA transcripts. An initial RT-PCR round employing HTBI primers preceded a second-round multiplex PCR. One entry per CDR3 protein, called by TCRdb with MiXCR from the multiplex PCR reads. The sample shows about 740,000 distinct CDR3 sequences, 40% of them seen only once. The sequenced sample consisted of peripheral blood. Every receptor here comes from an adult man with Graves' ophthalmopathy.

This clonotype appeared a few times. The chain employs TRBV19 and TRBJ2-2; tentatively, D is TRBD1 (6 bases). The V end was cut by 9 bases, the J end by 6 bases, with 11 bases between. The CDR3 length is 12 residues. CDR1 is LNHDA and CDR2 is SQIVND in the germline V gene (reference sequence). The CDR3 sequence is CASHRVAGELFF. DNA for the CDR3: TGTGCCAGCCACAGGGTCGCCGGGGAGCTGTTTTTT.

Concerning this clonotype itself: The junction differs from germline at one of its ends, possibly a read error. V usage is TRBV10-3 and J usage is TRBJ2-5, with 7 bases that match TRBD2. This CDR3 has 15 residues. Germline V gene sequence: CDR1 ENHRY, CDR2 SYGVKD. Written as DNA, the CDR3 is TGTGCCAGCAGTTACGTCCTGGCGGGAGAAGAGACCCAGTACTTC. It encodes CASSYVLAGEETQYF.

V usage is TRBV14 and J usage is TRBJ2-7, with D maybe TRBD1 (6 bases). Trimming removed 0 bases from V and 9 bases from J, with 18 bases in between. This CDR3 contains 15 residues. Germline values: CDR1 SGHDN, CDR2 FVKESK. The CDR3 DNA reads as TGTGCCAGCAGCCAAGATTATAACAGGGCAGGCGGGCAGTACTTC. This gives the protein CASSQDYNRAGGQYF.

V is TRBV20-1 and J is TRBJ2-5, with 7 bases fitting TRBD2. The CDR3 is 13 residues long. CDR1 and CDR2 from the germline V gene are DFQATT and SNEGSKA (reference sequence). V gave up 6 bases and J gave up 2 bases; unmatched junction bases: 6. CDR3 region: CSAETGRQETQYF. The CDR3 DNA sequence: TGCAGTGCCGAAACCGGGAGGCAAGAGACCCAGTACTTC.

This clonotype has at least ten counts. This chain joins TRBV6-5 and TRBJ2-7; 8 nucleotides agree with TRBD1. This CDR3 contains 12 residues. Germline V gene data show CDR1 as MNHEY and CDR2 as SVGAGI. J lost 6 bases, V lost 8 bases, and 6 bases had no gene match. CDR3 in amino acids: CASCQGAGEQYF. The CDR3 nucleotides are TGTGCCAGCTGTCAGGGGGCGGGCGAGCAGTACTTC.

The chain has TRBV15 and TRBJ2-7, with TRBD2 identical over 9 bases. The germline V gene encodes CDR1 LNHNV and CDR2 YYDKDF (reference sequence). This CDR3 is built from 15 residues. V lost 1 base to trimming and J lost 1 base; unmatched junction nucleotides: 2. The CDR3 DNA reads TGTGCCACCAGCAGAGCTAGCGGGACATCCTACGAGCAGTACTTC. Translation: CATSRASGTSYEQYF.

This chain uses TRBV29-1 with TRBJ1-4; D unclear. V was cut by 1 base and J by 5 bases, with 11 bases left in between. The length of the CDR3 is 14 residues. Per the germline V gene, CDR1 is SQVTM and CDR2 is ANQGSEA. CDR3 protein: CSVEGGRGNEKLFF. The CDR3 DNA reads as TGCAGCGTTGAAGGAGGCCGAGGGAATGAAAAACTGTTTTTT.

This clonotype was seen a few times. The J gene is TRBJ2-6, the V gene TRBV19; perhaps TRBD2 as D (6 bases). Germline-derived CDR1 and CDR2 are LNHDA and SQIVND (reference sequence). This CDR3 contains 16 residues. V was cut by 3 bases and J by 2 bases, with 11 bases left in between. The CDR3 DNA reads TGTGCCAGTAGTATGCCAGGAGGGACTGGGGCCAACGTCCTGACTTTC. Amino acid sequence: CASSMPGGTGANVLTF. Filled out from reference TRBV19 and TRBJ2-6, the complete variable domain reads DGGITQSPKYLFRKEGQNVTLSCEQNLNHDAMYWYRQDPGQGLRLIYYSQIVNDFQKGDIAEGYSVSREKKESFPLTVTSAQKNPTAFYLCASSMPGGTGANVLTFGAGSRLTVL.

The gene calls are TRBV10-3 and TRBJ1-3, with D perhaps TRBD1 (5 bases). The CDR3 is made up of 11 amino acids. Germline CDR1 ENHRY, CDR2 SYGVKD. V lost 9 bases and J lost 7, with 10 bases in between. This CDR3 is CAMNSGNTIYF. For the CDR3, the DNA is TGTGCCATGAATTCAGGGAACACCATATATTTT.

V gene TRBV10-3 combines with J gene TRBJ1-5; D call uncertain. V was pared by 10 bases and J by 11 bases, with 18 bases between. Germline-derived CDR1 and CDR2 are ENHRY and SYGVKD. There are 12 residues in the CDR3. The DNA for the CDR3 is TGTGCCAGCAGAGTAGTGCGGGAGACCCAGCATTTT. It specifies CASRVVRETQHF.

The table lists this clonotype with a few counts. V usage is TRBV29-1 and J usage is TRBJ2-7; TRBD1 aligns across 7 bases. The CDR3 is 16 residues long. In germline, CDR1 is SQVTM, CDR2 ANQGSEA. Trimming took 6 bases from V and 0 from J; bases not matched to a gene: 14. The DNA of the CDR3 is TGCAGCGTCCAAAAAGAGGGACAGCGTTTCTCCTACGAGCAGTACTTC. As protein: CSVQKEGQRFSYEQYF.

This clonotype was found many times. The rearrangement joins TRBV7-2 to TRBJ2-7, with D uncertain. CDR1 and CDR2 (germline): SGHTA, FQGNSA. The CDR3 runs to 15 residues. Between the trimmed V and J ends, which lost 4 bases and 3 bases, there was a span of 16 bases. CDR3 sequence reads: CASSWVGRVVYEQYF. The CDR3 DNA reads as TGTGCCAGCAGCTGGGTCGGACGGGTTGTCTACGAGCAGTACTTC.

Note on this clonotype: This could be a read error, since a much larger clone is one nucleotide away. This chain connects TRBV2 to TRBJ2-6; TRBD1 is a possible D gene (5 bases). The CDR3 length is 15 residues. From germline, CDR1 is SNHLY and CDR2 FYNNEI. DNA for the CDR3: TGTGCCAGCGTCCCCTCGGGCTCTGGGGCCAACGTCCTGGCTTTC. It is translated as CASVPSGSGANVLAF.

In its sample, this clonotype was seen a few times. The CDR3 loop is CASSPRTGTLYEQYF. CDR3 bases: TGCGCCAGCAGCCCGAGGACAGGGACTCTCTACGAGCAGTACTTC. The chain combines TRBV5-1 with TRBJ2-7; 8 nucleotides line up with TRBD1. The CDR3 is 15 amino acids. Unmatched junction bases numbered 9, after V lost 4 bases and J lost 3 bases. The germline V gene has CDR1 SGHRS and CDR2 YFSETQ.

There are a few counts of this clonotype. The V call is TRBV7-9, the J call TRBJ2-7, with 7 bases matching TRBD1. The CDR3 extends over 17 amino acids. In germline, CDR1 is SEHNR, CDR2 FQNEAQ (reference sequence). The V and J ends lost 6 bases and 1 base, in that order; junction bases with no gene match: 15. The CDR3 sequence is CASSLSSGGQNSYEQYF. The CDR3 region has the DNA TGTGCCAGCAGTCTATCCTCAGGGGGACAGAATTCCTACGAGCAGTACTTC.